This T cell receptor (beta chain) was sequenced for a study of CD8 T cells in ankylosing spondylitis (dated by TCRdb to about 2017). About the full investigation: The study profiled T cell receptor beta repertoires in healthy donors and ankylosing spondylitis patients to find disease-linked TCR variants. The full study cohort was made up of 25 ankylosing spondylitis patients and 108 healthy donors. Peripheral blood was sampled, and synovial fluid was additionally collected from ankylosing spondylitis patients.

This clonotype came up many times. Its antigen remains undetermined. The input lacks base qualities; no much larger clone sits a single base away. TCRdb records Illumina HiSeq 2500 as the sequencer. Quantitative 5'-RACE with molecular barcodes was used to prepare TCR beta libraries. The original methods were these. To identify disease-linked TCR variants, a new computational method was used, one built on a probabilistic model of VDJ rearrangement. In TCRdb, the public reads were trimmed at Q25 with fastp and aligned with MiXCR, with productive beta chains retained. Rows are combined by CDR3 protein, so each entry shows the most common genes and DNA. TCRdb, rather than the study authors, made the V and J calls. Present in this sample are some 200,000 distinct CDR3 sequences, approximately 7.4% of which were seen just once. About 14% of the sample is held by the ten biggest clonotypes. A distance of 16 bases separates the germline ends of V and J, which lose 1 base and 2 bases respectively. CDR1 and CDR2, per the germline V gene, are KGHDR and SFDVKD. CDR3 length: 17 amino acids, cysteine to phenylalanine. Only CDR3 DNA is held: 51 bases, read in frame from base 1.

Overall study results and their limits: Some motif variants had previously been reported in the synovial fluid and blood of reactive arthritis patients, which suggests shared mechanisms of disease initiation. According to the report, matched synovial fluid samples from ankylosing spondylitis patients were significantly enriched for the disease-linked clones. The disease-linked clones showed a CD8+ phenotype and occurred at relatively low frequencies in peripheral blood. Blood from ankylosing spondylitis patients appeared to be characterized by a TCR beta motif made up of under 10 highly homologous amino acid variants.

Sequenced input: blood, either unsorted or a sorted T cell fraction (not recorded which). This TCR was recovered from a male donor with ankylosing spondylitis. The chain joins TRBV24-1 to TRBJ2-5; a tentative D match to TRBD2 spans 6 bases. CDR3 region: CATSDFQKLASQETQYF. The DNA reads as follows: TGTGCCACCAGTGATTTCCAAAAACTAGCATCTCAAGAGACCCAGTACTTC.